This TCR beta chain was found in a study of blood T cell repertoires in COVID-19. Patients at the Seattle site were enrolled during active infection and followed longitudinally. Deletions cut 1 base from V and 5 bases from J, with 18 bases between. Germline V gene data show CDR1 as SGHAT and CDR2 as FQNNGV. This CDR3 has 16 amino acids. Profiled with immunoSEQ multiplex PCR; TCRdb holds only in-frame clones, not every one. There are 200,000 to 250,000 clones in the sample; around four fifths occur only once, and approximately 5.2% lies in the top ten. This chain links TRBV11-2 with TRBJ2-7; maybe TRBD1 (6 bases). Material for sequencing was peripheral blood. This TCR was sampled from a woman aged 70-85 years with COVID-19, enrolled during active disease. The CDR3 nucleotides read TGTGCCAGCAGCTTAGTTAATGGGGGCGCGTCGAACGAGCAGTACTTC. The encoded protein is CASSLVNGGASNEQYF.